This TCR beta chain was identified in a study of Graves' ophthalmopathy and Graves' hyperthyroidism (dated by TCRdb to the late 2010s). Concerning the study at large: Peripheral blood was collected at initial diagnosis, before any treatment. In about 6 hyperthyroidism patients, the T-cell repertoire of thyroid tissue was compared with the T-cell repertoire of blood. In total, some 140 blood samples were TCR-sequenced: 40 to 45 ophthalmopathy, some 75 hyperthyroidism and some 17 hyperthyroidism-to-ophthalmopathy patients. To tell Graves' ophthalmopathy apart from Graves' hyperthyroidism, and to predict which patients would progress to ophthalmopathy, the study relied on TCR beta repertoire signatures. For independent validation, a separate cohort was made up of around 18 hyperthyroidism patients plus 17 patients who later progressed from hyperthyroidism to ophthalmopathy. To explore V-J signatures that separate ophthalmopathy from hyperthyroidism, a discovery set of about 98 patients was enrolled, consisting of 40 to 45 with ophthalmopathy and about 60 with stable hyperthyroidism. Following sample collection, hyperthyroidism patients were given methimazole at a starting dose of 30 mg daily, and ophthalmopathy patients were given high-dose intravenous methylprednisolone. The research as a whole found: Most expanded thyroid clonotypes with frequency above 0.001 were also detected in blood, suggesting blood repertoires may reflect the thyroid immune response. No statistical method was used to predetermine the sample size, and group allocation was not hidden from the investigators. In cross-validation, the 13-signature model distinguished ophthalmopathy from stable hyperthyroidism with 85% to 90% sensitivity and 81% to 83% specificity, and in the test set the corresponding values were roughly 80% and 76%. In validation, the model predicted ophthalmopathy progression with 70.59% sensitivity and about 77% specificity; 12 predicted patients were CT-confirmed with GO in a median of 6.5 months.

Remarks on this clonotype: Its antigen is not yet known. No per-base quality is available; no much larger clone lies one base away.

Stable hyperthyroidism was defined as no progression to ophthalmopathy within 18 months of follow-up. Hyperthyroidism patients were newly diagnosed, were aged 18 to 65 years, and had a disease duration under 2 months. Patients with other autoimmune diseases, uncontrolled infections, pregnancy or lactation were excluded from the study. Clinical symptoms, serum thyroxine, TRAb, thyroid ultrasound and orbital computed tomography were used for diagnosis. Ficoll-Paque density gradient centrifugation was used to isolate PBMCs from 8 to 10 ml of fresh peripheral blood. Total RNA was extracted with Trizol reagent and quality-checked on an Agilent 2100 Bioanalyzer. The cysteine opens and the phenylalanine closes a CDR3 of 16 amino acids. Only CDR3 DNA remains: 48 bases, in frame from the first base. V is cut by 1 base and J by 4 bases, and the space between the germline ends is 16 bases. The germline V gene supplies CDR1 MGHRA and CDR2 YSYEKL.

For repertoire sequencing, the TCR beta CDR3 regions were amplified from RNA transcripts. The first round of RT-PCR was done with HTBI primers and the Qiagen OneStep RT-PCR kit, and was followed by a second round of multiplex PCR, then size selection and purification. Sequencing of the libraries was carried out on an Illumina HiSeq2000 in paired-end mode with 100 bp reads. On the study's bioinformatics: SOAPnuke was used to process the reads, throwing out any read that had adapters, had uncalled bases, had a mean Phred below 15, or lacked an exact constant-primer or identifier match. COPE v1.2.5 was used to merge the high-quality paired reads. Clonotypes were defined as unique nucleotide sequences and were aligned to IMGT TRB V, D and J references using MiTCR v1.1. Analysis was restricted to V-J combinations with a frequency above 0.0001, which covered roughly 99% of repertoires. A TCR clonal expansion and chaos score per V-J combination was defined as the ratio of F50 clonal expansion to chaos observed in the TCRdist matrix. Welch's t-statistics and random forest were used to narrow the features down to 10 to 15 V-J combinations, which were then fed into a naive Bayes classifier. The similarity between thyroid and blood repertoires was quantified using the Morisita-Horn index. TCRdb reworked the public reads: Q25 trimming with fastp, MiXCR clone assembly, productive beta chains retained. Records with the same CDR3 protein are collapsed into one entry carrying the most frequent genes and DNA. TCRdb, not the authors, supplied the V and J calls. This sample comprises roughly 400,000 distinct CDR3 sequences, about 15% of them detected only once. The ten largest make up 2% to 2.5% of the sample.

This sequence uses TRBV4-1 and TRBJ2-5, with no confident D gene call. Sequenced input: peripheral blood. The sequence came from an adult woman with stable Graves' hyperthyroidism. CDR3 sequence: CASSQGLMGIGETQYF. The base sequence is TGCGCCAGCAGCCAAGGCTTAATGGGAATTGGAGAGACCCAGTACTTC.